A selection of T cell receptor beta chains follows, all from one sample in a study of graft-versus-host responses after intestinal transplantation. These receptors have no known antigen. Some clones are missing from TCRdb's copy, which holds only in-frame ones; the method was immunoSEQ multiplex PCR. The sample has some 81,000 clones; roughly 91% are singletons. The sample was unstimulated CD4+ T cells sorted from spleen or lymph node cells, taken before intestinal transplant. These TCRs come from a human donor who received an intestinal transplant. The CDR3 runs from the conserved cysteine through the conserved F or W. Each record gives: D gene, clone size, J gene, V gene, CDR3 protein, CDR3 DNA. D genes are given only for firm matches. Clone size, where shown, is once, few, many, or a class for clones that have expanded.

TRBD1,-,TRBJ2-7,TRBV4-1,CASSQESPRQGVRQYF,TGCGCCAGCAGCCAAGAGAGTCCGAGACAGGGGGTTCGGCAGTACTTC
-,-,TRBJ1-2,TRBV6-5,CASSPEDGANYGYTF,TGTGCCAGCAGTCCGGAGGACGGGGCTAACTATGGCTACACCTTC
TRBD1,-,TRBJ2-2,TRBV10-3,CAISESIAQGHGELFF,TGTGCCATCAGTGAGTCGATTGCACAGGGGCACGGGGAGCTGTTTTTT
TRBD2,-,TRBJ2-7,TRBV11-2,CASSLGSFSSGHSYEQYF,TGTGCCAGCAGCTTAGGATCTTTCTCTAGCGGGCACTCCTACGAGCAGTACTTC
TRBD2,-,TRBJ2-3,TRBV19,CASSISGTSGRLPQYF,TGTGCCAGTAGTATCTCCGGGACTAGCGGGAGATTACCGCAGTATTTT
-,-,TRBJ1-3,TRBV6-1,CASRVTVLSGNTIYF,TGTGCCAGCCGGGTAACGGTACTTTCTGGAAACACCATATATTTT
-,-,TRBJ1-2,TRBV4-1,CASSQDARVGGYTF,TGCGCCAGCAGCCAAGATGCCAGGGTAGGCGGCTACACCTTC
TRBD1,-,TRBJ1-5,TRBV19,CASSLTGATPGQPQHF,TGTGCCAGTAGTCTCACAGGGGCCACTCCCGGGCAGCCCCAGCATTTT
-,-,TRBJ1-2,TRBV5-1,CASSSRPIRPIEHPGYTF,TGCGCCAGCAGCTCCAGGCCGATTAGGCCAATAGAGCACCCTGGCTACACCTTC
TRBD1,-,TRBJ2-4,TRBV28,CASSRTGENIQYF,TGTGCCAGCAGCCGGACAGGGGAAAACATTCAGTACTTC
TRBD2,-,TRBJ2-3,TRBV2,CASRRGGVDTQYF,TGTGCCAGCCGCCGGGGGGGAGTGGATACGCAGTATTTT
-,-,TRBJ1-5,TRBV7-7,CASSSRTDPQHF,TGTGCTAGCAGCTCACGGACAGACCCCCAGCATTTT
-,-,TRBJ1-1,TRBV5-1,CASSLEGVAGEAFF,TGCGCCAGCAGCTTGGAGGGGGTGGCAGGAGAAGCTTTCTTT
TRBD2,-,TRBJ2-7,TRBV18,CASSPPGTRNGEQYF,TGTGCCAGCTCACCACCGGGGACTAGAAATGGGGAGCAGTACTTC
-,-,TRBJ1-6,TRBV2,CASSDRGYNSPLHF,TGTGCCAGCAGTGACAGGGGCTATAATTCACCCCTCCACTTT
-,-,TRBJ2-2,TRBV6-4,CASSQGGDTGELFF,TGTGCCAGCAGCCAGGGTGGCGACACCGGGGAGCTGTTTTTT
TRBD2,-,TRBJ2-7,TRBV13,CASSLGPPSGRYEQYF,TGTGCCAGCAGCTTAGGCCCCCCCAGCGGGAGGTACGAGCAGTACTTC
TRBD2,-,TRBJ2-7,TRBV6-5,CASSTGTRTYEQYF,TGTGCCAGCAGTACCGGGACTAGGACCTACGAGCAGTACTTC
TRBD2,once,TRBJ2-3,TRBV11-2,CASSPTSGRGYTQYF,TGTGCCAGCAGCCCAACTAGCGGGAGAGGATATACGCAGTATTTT
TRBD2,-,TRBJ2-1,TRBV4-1,CASSQLGLAGGYNEQFF,TGCGCCAGCAGCCAACTAGGACTAGCGGGGGGTTACAATGAGCAGTTCTTC
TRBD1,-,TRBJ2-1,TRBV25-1,CASSPQRQGSSNEQFF,TGTGCCAGCAGCCCACAGCGACAGGGGAGTAGTAATGAGCAGTTCTTC
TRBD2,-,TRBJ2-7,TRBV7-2,CASSSFSGVYEQYF,TGTGCCAGCAGCTCCTTTAGCGGGGTCTACGAGCAGTACTTC
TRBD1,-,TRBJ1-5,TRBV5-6,CASSLTGVGGRNQPQHF,TGTGCCAGCAGCTTAACAGGGGTGGGCGGACGGAATCAGCCCCAGCATTTT
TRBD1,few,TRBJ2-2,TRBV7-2,CASSWTGNTGELFF,TGTGCCAGCAGCTGGACAGGGAACACCGGGGAGCTGTTTTTT
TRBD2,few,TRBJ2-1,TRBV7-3,CASSAVSGGAYNEQFF,TGTGCCAGCAGCGCGGTTAGCGGGGGGGCCTACAATGAGCAGTTCTTC
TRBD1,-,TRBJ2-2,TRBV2,CASSERTGGTGELFF,TGTGCCAGCAGTGAAAGGACAGGGGGCACCGGGGAGCTGTTTTTT
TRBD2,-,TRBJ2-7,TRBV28,CASSSGTSREQYF,TGTGCCAGCAGCTCCGGGACTAGCCGCGAGCAGTACTTC
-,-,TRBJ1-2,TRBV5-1,CASSLGIGDYGYTF,TGCGCCAGCAGCTTAGGTATCGGGGACTATGGCTACACCTTC
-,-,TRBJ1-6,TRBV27,CASSRGGGSGNNSPLHF,TGTGCCAGCAGTCGTGGGGGGGGATCGGGCAATAATTCACCCCTCCACTTT
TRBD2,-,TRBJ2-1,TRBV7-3,CASSLGLAGAAEQFF,TGTGCCAGCAGCCTGGGACTAGCGGGGGCGGCTGAGCAGTTCTTC
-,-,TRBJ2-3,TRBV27,CASSPGLRTDTQYF,TGTGCCAGCAGCCCCGGTTTGAGGACAGATACGCAGTATTTT